This TCR beta chain came from a study of blood T cell repertoires in COVID-19 (TCRdb year 2020). About the study as a whole: Samples from collaborators originated in the United States, Italy and Spain and spanned both the acute and convalescent phases of COVID-19. The material from the prospective study consisted of cDNA or gDNA derived from T cells, B-cell-depleted T cells, or PBMCs. Deeply sampled blood TCRbeta repertoires from subjects exposed to, actively infected with, or recovered from COVID-19 were included in the dataset. The repertoires were made available in a free public database intended to serve as a resource for research on the immune response to SARS-CoV-2. Samples were obtained from the ongoing ImmuneRACE study (first 160 participants) and from over 1,000 subjects provided by 6 global collaborators. A de-identified subject ID, COVID-19 status, age in years and sex were almost always included in the sample metadata. Where available, HLA class I and class II types were taken from metadata supplied by the sample provider and were not determined by assay-based typing.

Each collaborating institution followed its own protocols to collect whole blood in K2EDTA tubes. For TCRbeta analysis, collaborators shipped samples as frozen whole blood, isolated PBMCs, or DNA extracted from either of those sample types. Points the paper makes about the study in general: The amount of clinical and demographic metadata varied by source and participant and was provided uncurated.

TCRbeta CDR3 regions were amplified from genomic DNA by means of the immunoSEQ Assay, a bias-controlled multiplex PCR. The source study handled its data this way. Within the assay, amplification of reference gene primers was used to estimate how many nucleated cells each sample contained. Sequence reads were collapsed and filtered to measure the absolute abundance of every unique TCRbeta CDR3 rearrangement. For each sample, productive Simpson clonality was calculated as the square root of Simpson's diversity index across productive rearrangements. This immuneACCESS table, as held by TCRdb, lists in-frame sequences with V and J called but not all clones. Of the missing ones, under half trace to an unresolved V gene in checked studies; the others have no known cause. D and trimming were read from the DNA, whereas the V and J calls and clone size are those reported in that table. Here the sample has roughly 69,000 clones; around 90% occur a single time. Roughly 4.8% of the sample rests with the top ten.

A word on this clone: The specificity of this receptor is unknown. No per-base quality is available; no much larger clone lies one base away.

CDR1 and CDR2 are read off the germline V gene as SNHLY and FYNNEI. Reading from cysteine to phenylalanine, the CDR3 counts 16 amino acids. Only the CDR3 DNA is retained, 48 bases long and in frame from the first base. V and J lose 1 base and 3 bases, and a span of 13 bases separates them. The TCR was taken from a man in his forties or fifties with acute or convalescent COVID-19. The sample comprised peripheral blood. The chain joins TRBV2 to TRBJ1-5, and the D gene may be TRBD1, 5 bases matching. The CDR3 region reads CASSEGGALFNQPQHF. The DNA reads as follows: TGTGCCAGCAGTGAAGGGGGCGCCTTGTTCAATCAGCCCCAGCATTTT. Reference TRBV2 and TRBJ1-5 genes cover what lies past the CDR3, so the full variable domain is EPEVTQTPSHQVTQMGQEVILRCVPISNHLYFYWYRQILGQKVEFLVSFYNNEISEKSEIFDDQFSVERPDGSNFTLKIRSTKLEDSAMYFCASSEGGALFNQPQHFGDGTRLSIL.